This passage covers 13 T cell receptor beta chains from one sample sequenced in a study of monozygotic twins with inflammatory bowel disease. TCRdb reanalyzed the 5' RACE reads and collapses them to one entry per CDR3 protein, without DNA. The sample data list about 210,000 distinct CDR3 sequences. Sequencing was done on a sample of blood. These TCRs come from a human donor with ulcerative colitis or Crohn's disease, or a healthy co-twin of an affected twin (not recorded which).

This sequence joins TRBV7-3 and TRBJ2-3; the TRBD1 assignment by TCRdb is unverifiable without DNA. From germline, CDR1 is SGHTA and CDR2 FQGTGA. This CDR3 is built from 15 residues. The CDR3 sequence: CASSKGGVGADTQYF.

The chain joins TRBV5-1 to TRBJ2-1; the D call of TRBD1 rests on TCRdb alone, since no DNA is present to check it. The germline CDR1 and CDR2 sequences are SGHRS and YFSETQ. CDR3 size: 13 residues. The chain's CDR3 is CASLSPLYNEQFF.

The J gene is TRBJ2-3, the V gene TRBV27; TCRdb selects TRBD1, and the lack of DNA leaves this call unchecked. The CDR3 covers 12 residues. Germline values: CDR1 MNHEY, CDR2 SMNVEV (reference sequence). The CDR3 is CASSGGPDTQYF.

The V gene is TRBV5-1, the J gene TRBJ2-1; with no DNA, the TCRdb D assignment of TRBD2 cannot be verified. The CDR3 consists of 14 residues. Per the germline V gene, CDR1 is SGHRS and CDR2 is YFSETQ. The chain's CDR3 is CASSLVALGNEQFF.

The chain joins TRBV7-2 to TRBJ2-3; TCRdb's assignment of TRBD1 cannot be checked, as there is no DNA. The CDR3 contains 15 residues. Per germline, CDR1 SGHTA and CDR2 FQGNSA. The CDR3 spells CASSFVGARADTQYF.

The V call is TRBV6-5, the J call TRBJ1-2. The germline V gene has CDR1 MNHEY and CDR2 SVGAGI. The CDR3 covers 13 residues. The CDR3 spells CASRSRQWDGYTF.

This chain connects TRBV29-1 to TRBJ2-3; TCRdb's D gene call, TRBD1, goes unchecked for lack of DNA. From germline, CDR1 is SQVTM and CDR2 ANQGSEA. This CDR3 comprises 13 residues. The CDR3 protein is CSIGAQQADTQYF.

This rearrangement joins TRBV7-8 to TRBJ2-1; TCRdb's D call, TRBD1, is unchecked because there is no DNA. Germline assignment: CDR1 SGHVS and CDR2 FQNEAQ. The CDR3 covers 14 residues. The CDR3 sequence is CASSSTGIYNEQFF.

The chain carries TRBV2 and TRBJ1-6; TCRdb's D call of TRBD1 is untestable without DNA. Germline V gene lookup returns CDR1 SNHLY and CDR2 FYNNEI. The CDR3 consists of 13 residues. The CDR3 region is CASVPTVNSPLHF. Variable domain in full (rest from reference TRBV2 and TRBJ1-6): EPEVTQTPSHQVTQMGQEVILRCVPISNHLYFYWYRQILGQKVEFLVSFYNNEISEKSEIFDDQFSVERPDGSNFTLKIRSTKLEDSAMYFCASVPTVNSPLHFGNGTRLTVT.

The rearrangement uses TRBV6-2 or TRBV6-3 and TRBJ1-1; lacking DNA, the TRBD1 call made by TCRdb goes unchecked. CDR3 size: 16 residues. In germline, CDR1 is MNHEY, CDR2 SVGEGT. The CDR3 region is CASSYPSRAVNTEAFF.

The chain uses TRBV7-3 and TRBJ1-1; lacking DNA, the TRBD1 call made by TCRdb goes unchecked. Per germline, CDR1 SGHTA and CDR2 FQGTGA. CDR3 length: 15 residues. The CDR3 sequence: CASSLSGQMNTEAFF.

This sequence joins TRBV6-2 or TRBV6-3 and TRBJ2-7; TCRdb outputs TRBD1, but without DNA this stays unchecked. Germline-derived CDR1 and CDR2 are MNHEY and SVGEGT. CDR3 length: 15 amino acids. This chain's CDR3 is CASSSPGDRYYEQYF.

V is TRBV5-5 and J is TRBJ2-7; TCRdb's D gene call, TRBD1, goes unchecked for lack of DNA. CDR1 SGHKS and CDR2 YYEKEE come from the germline V gene (reference sequence). This CDR3 has 14 amino acids. The CDR3 sequence is CASSLTGLFYEQYF.